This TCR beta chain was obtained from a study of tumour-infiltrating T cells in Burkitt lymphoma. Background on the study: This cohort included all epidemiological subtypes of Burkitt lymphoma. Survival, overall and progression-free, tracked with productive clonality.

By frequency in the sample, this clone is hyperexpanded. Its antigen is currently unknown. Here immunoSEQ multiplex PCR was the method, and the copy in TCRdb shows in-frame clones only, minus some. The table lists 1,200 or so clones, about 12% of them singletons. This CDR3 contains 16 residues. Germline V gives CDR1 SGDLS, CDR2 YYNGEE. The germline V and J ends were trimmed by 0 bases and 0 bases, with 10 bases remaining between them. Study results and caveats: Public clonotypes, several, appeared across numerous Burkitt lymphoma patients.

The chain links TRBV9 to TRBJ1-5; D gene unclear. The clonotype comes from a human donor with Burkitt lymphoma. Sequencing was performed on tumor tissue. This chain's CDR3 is CASSVDGSYSNQPQHF. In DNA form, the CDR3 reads TGTGCCAGCAGCGTAGATGGCAGCTATAGCAATCAGCCCCAGCATTTT.